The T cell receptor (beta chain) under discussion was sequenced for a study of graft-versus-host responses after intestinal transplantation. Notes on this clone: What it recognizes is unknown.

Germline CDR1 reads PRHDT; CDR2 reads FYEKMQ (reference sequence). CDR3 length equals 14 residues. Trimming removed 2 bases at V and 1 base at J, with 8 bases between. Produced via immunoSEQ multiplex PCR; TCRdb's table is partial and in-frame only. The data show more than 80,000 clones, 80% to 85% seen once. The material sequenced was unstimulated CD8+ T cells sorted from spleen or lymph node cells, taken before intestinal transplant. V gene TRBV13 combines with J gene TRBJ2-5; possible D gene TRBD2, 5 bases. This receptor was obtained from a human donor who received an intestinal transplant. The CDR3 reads CASSLLGIQETQYF. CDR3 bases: TGTGCCAGCAGCTTACTCGGGATCCAAGAGACCCAGTACTTC. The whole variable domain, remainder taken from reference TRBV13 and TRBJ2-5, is AAGVIQSPRHLIKEKRETATLKCYPIPRHDTVYWYQQGPGQDPQFLISFYEKMQSDKGSIPDRFSAQQFSDYHSELNMSSLELGDSALYFCASSLLGIQETQYFGPGTRLLVL.